This TCR beta chain was sequenced in a study of blood T cell repertoires in COVID-19. This table comes from immunoSEQ multiplex PCR, and its TCRdb copy is limited to in-frame clones, with some not included. The sample has some 520,000 clones; approximately 89% are singletons. Seattle patients were enrolled while actively infected and followed longitudinally. J gave up 4 bases and V 5 bases, and 7 bases lay outside the gene matches. Looked up from germline, CDR1 is SNHLY and CDR2 is FYNNEI. CDR3 length equals 16 residues. Sequencing used peripheral blood. This rearrangement joins TRBV2 to TRBJ2-5; 13 nucleotides agree with TRBD2. The TCR comes from a man younger than 35 with COVID-19, enrolled during active disease. CDR3 residues: CASSLRTSGSLETQYF. The DNA for the CDR3 is TGTGCCAGCAGTCTAAGGACTAGCGGGAGTTTAGAGACCCAGTACTTC.